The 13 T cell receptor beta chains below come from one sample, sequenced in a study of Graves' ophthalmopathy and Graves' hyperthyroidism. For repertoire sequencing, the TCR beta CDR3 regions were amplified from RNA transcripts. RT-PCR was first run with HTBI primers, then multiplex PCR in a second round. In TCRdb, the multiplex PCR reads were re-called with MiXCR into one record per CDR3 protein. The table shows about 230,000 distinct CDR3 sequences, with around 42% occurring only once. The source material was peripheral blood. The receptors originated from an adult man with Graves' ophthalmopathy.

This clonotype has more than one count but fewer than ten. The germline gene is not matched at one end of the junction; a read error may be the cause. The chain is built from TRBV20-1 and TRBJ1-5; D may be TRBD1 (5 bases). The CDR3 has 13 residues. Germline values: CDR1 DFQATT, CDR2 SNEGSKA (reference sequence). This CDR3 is CSARSLDSQPRHF. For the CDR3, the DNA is TGCAGTGCTAGATCACTCGACAGTCAGCCCCGGCATTTT.

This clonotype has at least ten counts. The CDR3 DNA reads as TGTGCCATCAGGACTGATGAGGGCACTGAAGCTTTCTTT. This gives the protein CAIRTDEGTEAFF. The V call is TRBV10-3, the J call TRBJ1-1, with D uncertain. The CDR3 is made up of 13 amino acids. Germline V gene data show CDR1 as ENHRY and CDR2 as SYGVKD. V was clipped by 6 bases and J by 4 bases, with 12 bases between them.

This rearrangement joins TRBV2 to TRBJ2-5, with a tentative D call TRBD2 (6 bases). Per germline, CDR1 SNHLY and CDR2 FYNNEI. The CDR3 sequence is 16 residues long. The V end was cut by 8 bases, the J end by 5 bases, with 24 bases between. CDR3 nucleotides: TGTGCCAGCCTACTAGGGACTCCCCCCGAGGGGGAGACCCAGTACTTC. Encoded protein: CASLLGTPPEGETQYF.

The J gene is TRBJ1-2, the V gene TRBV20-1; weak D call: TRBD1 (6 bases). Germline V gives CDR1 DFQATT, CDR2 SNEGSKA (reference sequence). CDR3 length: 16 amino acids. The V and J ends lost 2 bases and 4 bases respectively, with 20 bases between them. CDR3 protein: CSARQPWGGQLYGYTF. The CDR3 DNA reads TGCAGTGCTAGACAGCCATGGGGGGGGCAACTCTATGGCTACACCTTC.

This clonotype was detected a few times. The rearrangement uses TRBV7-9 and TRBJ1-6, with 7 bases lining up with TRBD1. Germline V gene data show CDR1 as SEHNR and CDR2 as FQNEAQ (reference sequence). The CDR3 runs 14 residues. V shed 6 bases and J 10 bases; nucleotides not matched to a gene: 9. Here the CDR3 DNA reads TGTGCCAGCAGTGTGACAGGGATGGGGTCACCCCTCCACTTT. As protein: CASSVTGMGSPLHF. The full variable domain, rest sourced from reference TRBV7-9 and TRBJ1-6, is DTGVSQNPRHKITKRGQNVTFRCDPISEHNRLYWYRQTLGQGPEFLTYFQNEAQLEKSRLLSDRFSAERPKGSFSTLEIQRTEQGDSAMYLCASSVTGMGSPLHFGNGTRLTVT.

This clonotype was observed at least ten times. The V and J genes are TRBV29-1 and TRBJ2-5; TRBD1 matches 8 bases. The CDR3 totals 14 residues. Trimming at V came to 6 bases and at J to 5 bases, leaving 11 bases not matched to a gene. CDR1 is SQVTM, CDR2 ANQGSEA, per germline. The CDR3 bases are TGCAGCGTGAGAAAGACAGGGGTTGTGGAGACCCAGTACTTC. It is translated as CSVRKTGVVETQYF.

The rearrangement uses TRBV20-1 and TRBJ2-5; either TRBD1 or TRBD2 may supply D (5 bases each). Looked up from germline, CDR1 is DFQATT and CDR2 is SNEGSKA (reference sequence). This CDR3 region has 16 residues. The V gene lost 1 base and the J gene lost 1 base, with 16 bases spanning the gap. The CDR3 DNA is TGCAGTGCTAGAGGGAGCTTTTCCGGGACCCAAGAGACCCAGTACTTC. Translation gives CSARGSFSGTQETQYF.

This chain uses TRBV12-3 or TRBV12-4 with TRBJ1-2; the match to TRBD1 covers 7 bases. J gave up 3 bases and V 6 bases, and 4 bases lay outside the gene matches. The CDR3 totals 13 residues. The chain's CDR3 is CASSPGTDYGYTF. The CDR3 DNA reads TGTGCCAGCAGCCCCGGGACAGACTATGGCTACACCTTC.

As DNA, the CDR3 is TGTGCCAGCAGTTTGGCAGGGCTAGGATCACCCCTCCACTTT. Protein sequence: CASSLAGLGSPLHF. The V gene is TRBV12-3 or TRBV12-4, the J gene TRBJ1-6, with a tentative D call TRBD1 (5 bases). The CDR3 has 14 residues. V lost 3 bases to trimming and J lost 10 bases, with 13 bases between them.

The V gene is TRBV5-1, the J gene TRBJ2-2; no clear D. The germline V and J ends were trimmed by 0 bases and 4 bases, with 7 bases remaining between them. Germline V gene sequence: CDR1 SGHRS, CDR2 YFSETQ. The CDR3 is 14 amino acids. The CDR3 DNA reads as TGCGCCAGCAGCTTGGAGCTAGGCACCGGGGAGCTGTTTTTT. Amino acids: CASSLELGTGELFF.

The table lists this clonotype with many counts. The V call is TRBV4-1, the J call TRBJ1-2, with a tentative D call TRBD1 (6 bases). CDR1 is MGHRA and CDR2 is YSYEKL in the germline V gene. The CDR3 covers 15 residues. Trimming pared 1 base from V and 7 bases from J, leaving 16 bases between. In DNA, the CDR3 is TGCGCCAGCAGCCAAGCAGGGGCGGACAGCGGTGGCTACACCTTC. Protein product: CASSQAGADSGGYTF.

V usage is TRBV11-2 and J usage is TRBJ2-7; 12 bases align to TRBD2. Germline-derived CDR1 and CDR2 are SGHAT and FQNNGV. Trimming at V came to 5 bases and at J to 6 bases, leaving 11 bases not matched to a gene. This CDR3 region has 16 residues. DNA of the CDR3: TGTGCCAGCAGCGTAGCTGCTAGCGGGGGGGCCGCCGAGCAGTACTTC. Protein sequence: CASSVAASGGAAEQYF. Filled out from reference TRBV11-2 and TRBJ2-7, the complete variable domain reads EAGVAQSPRYKIIEKRQSVAFWCNPISGHATLYWYQQILGQGPKLLIQFQNNGVVDDSQLPKDRFSAERLKGVDSTLKIQPAKLEDSAVYLCASSVAASGGAAEQYFGPGTRLTVT.

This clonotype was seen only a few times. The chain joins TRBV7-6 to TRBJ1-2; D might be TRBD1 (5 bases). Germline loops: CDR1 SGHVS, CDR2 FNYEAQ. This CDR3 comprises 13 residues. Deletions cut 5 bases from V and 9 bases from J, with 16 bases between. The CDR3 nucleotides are TGTGCCAGCAGCCCCAGGGTGGGGAGTAGCTACACCTTC. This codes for CASSPRVGSSYTF.